This TCR beta chain was profiled in a study of cytomegalovirus exposure and HLA in healthy donors. General study findings and limits: Judged likely to be a sequencing artifact was a cluster of highly shared sequence variants. Being productive about 90% or about 30% of the time was typical of most TCR beta V segments in an earlier analysis.

Amplification used 60 Vbeta primers and 13 Jbeta primers. Only in-frame clones appear in the TCRdb table, and some are missing; sequencing was by immunoSEQ multiplex PCR. Among some 180,000 clones listed, about 88% were seen once. Concerning this clone: Its antigen remains unidentified.

The V gene's germline CDR1 is SGHDT and CDR2 YYEEEE. Trimming at V came to 0 bases and at J to 3 bases, leaving 2 bases not matched to a gene. The CDR3 extends over 15 amino acids. The V call is TRBV5-6, the J call TRBJ2-3; 9 bases align to TRBD1. Sequenced material: PBMCs. This receptor was taken from a girl less than two years old in good health and CMV-seronegative. The CDR3 nucleotides read TGTGCCAGCAGCTTGGCCGGGACAGGGACAGATACGCAGTATTTT. Protein product: CASSLAGTGTDTQYF.